This is a list of T cell receptor beta chains from one sample in a study of cytomegalovirus exposure and HLA in healthy donors. The method was immunoSEQ multiplex PCR; TCRdb's version includes in-frame clones alone and lacks a portion of them. The repertoire table contains fewer than 200,000 clones. Sequenced sample: PBMCs. The receptors come from a man under 40 in good health and CMV-seronegative. CDR3s include the opening cysteine and the closing phenylalanine or tryptophan. The order of the fields is D gene, V gene, J gene, CDR3 DNA, CDR3 protein. The D gene is left open where the match is weak.

>NA|TRBV9|TRBJ2-2
TGTGCCAGCAGCGTAGAAGGTCACCGGGGTTTAGGCACCGGGGAGCTGTTTTTT
CASSVEGHRGLGTGELFF
>TRBD2|TRBV11-3|TRBJ2-7
TGTGCCAGCAGCTTCGAGCCGGGAGGATACGAGCAGTACTTC
CASSFEPGGYEQYF
>TRBD1|TRBV6-1|TRBJ1-5
TGTGCCAGCAGTGCATTCGGGGACAGGGTGCAGCCCCAGCATTTT
CASSAFGDRVQPQHF
>NA|TRBV6-5|TRBJ1-2
TGTGCCAGCAGTTCTCTCCCGCGCAACTATGGCTACACCTTC
CASSSLPRNYGYTF
>TRBD1|TRBV2|TRBJ2-1
TGTGCCAGCAGGGACAGGGGCAATGAGCAGTTCTTC
CASRDRGNEQFF
>TRBD1|TRBV5-6|TRBJ1-1
TGTGCCAGCAGCTTCGGACAGGGTGACACTGAAGCTTTCTTT
CASSFGQGDTEAFF
>TRBD2|TRBV4-1|TRBJ2-1
TGCGCCAGCAGCCCCGAACCGGGACTAGCGGTTTACAATGAGCAGTTCTTC
CASSPEPGLAVYNEQFF
>NA|TRBV6-1|TRBJ2-7
TGTGCCAGCAGCCCCCAGGGCTACGAGCAGTACTTC
CASSPQGYEQYF
>NA|TRBV5-5|TRBJ1-6
TGTGCCAGCAGCTTCGGACTGGCATCCTATAATTCACCCCTCCACTTT
CASSFGLASYNSPLHF
>NA|TRBV10-1|TRBJ1-1
TGCGCCAGCAGTGGGCGGTTGGACACTGAAGCTTTCTTT
CASSGRLDTEAFF
>TRBD2|TRBV5-1|TRBJ2-2
TGCGCCAGCAGCTTAGGGGCTAGCGGGAGAACCGGGGAGCTGTTTTTT
CASSLGASGRTGELFF
>TRBD1|TRBV18|TRBJ2-1
TGTGCCAGCTCACCTAGGACAGGGTACAATGAGCAGTTCTTC
CASSPRTGYNEQFF
>TRBD2|TRBV7-9|TRBJ2-7
TGTGCCAGCAGCTTAGGGGGTAGCGGGGCGATCACCTACGAGCAGTACTTC
CASSLGGSGAITYEQYF
>TRBD1|TRBV5-4|TRBJ2-2
TGTGCCAGCAGCCGGGGACAGGGGACGGGGACCGGGGAGCTGTTTTTT
CASSRGQGTGTGELFF
>TRBD1|TRBV7-8|TRBJ1-3
TGTGCCAGCAGCCCAGGGGGAGCTGGAAACACCATATATTTT
CASSPGGAGNTIYF
>NA|TRBV29-1|TRBJ2-3
TGCAGCGTTGAGCCCGGGACTCAAGGGGTAGATACGCAGTATTTT
CSVEPGTQGVDTQYF
>TRBD1|TRBV6-1|TRBJ2-7
TGTGCCAGCAGTGAAGGGTGGGGACAGGGTACCTCCGAGCAGTACTTC
CASSEGWGQGTSEQYF
>TRBD1|TRBV7-2|TRBJ2-7
TGTGCCAGCAGCTCGGACAGGTACGAGCAGTACTTC
CASSSDRYEQYF
>TRBD1|TRBV19|TRBJ1-5
TGTGCCAGCACTCAGGGGGCGACGAGCAATCAGCCCCAGCATTTT
CASTQGATSNQPQHF
>NA|TRBV7-8|TRBJ2-1
TGTGCCAGCAGCTTAGAATGGGAGAATGAGCAGTTCTTC
CASSLEWENEQFF
>NA|TRBV14|TRBJ2-5
TGTGCCAGCAGCCAGATCGGCGGGACGGTACAAGAGACCCAGTACTTC
CASSQIGGTVQETQYF
>TRBD2|TRBV7-9|TRBJ2-1
TGTGCCAGCAGCTTAGGACTAGCGGGGGACAATGAGCAGTTCTTC
CASSLGLAGDNEQFF
>TRBD2|TRBV25-1|TRBJ2-3
TGTGCCAGCAGTGGATCGACTAGCGGGAGAGTCGCAGATACGCAGTATTTT
CASSGSTSGRVADTQYF
>NA|TRBV4-1|TRBJ2-7
TGCGCCAGCAGCCAGGGGGGGCAGGGCTACGAGCAGTACTTC
CASSQGGQGYEQYF
>NA|TRBV5-4|TRBJ2-3
TGTGCCAGCAGCCTCTGGCAGACAGATACGCAGTATTTT
CASSLWQTDTQYF
>TRBD1|TRBV7-2|TRBJ1-2
TGTGCCAGCAGGATTAATGGGGCAGGGGGCTATGGCTACACCTTC
CASRINGAGGYGYTF
>NA|TRBV2|TRBJ2-2
TGTGCCAGCAGTGGGGAGTATACCGGGGAGCTGTTTTTT
CASSGEYTGELFF
>NA|TRBV6-5|TRBJ1-1
TGTGCCAGCAGTTACTCGACATGGTCAGGTGGGACTGAAGCTTTCTTT
CASSYSTWSGGTEAFF
>NA|TRBV5-6|TRBJ1-5
TGTGCCAGCAGCTTGGGACAGGCCCTCGAGCCCCAGCATTTT
CASSLGQALEPQHF
>TRBD2|TRBV7-3|TRBJ2-3
TGTGCCAGCAGCTCACCCGGACTAGCGGAAGCAGATACGCAGTATTTT
CASSSPGLAEADTQYF
>NA|TRBV14|TRBJ2-7
TGTGCCAGCAGCCAATCAGCGGGACACTCCTACGAGCAGTACTTC
CASSQSAGHSYEQYF
>NA|TRBV5-1|TRBJ1-3
TGCGCCAGCAGCTTTGGGACTCAACGAGGCACCATATATTTT
CASSFGTQRGTIYF
>TRBD2|TRBV19|TRBJ2-5
TGTGCCAGTGGGCGGGGGTACCAAGAGACCCAGTACTTC
CASGRGYQETQYF